The 17 T cell receptor beta chains listed next were all sequenced from one sample in a study of control samples from healthy donors and cancer patients. Sequenced by immunoSEQ multiplex PCR; TCRdb stores in-frame clones only, minus some. The data hold tens of thousands of clones, with about 81% observed a single time. Source material: PBMCs. Every receptor here comes from a man in his 70s with lung cancer.

This chain links TRBV10-3 with TRBJ1-3; 11 positions agree with TRBD1. The germline gives CDR1 ENHRY, CDR2 SYGVKD. V lost 5 bases, J lost 0 bases, and 3 bases stayed unmatched. The CDR3 has 16 amino acids. Here the CDR3 reads CAISFGTGGSGNTIYF. The CDR3, as DNA: TGTGCCATCAGTTTCGGGACAGGGGGCTCTGGAAACACCATATATTTT.

The chain couples TRBV19 to TRBJ1-5; TRBD1 might be the D (5 bases). With 1 base removed from V and 1 base from J, the gap between germline ends came to 11 bases. Germline loops: CDR1 LNHDA, CDR2 SQIVND (reference sequence). The CDR3 length is 16 residues. This CDR3 is CASSIVGTQSNQPQHF. The CDR3 nucleotides read TGTGCCAGTAGTATAGTTGGGACGCAAAGCAATCAGCCCCAGCATTTT.

The chain employs TRBV7-3 and TRBJ2-2; D not certain. The CDR3 is 13 amino acids. V lost 8 bases and J 6 bases, leaving 13 bases between the germline ends. CDR1 and CDR2 from the germline V gene are SGHTA and FQGTGA. This chain's CDR3 is CASGSTISGELFF. The CDR3 region has the DNA TGTGCCAGCGGCTCGACGATCTCCGGGGAGCTGTTTTTT.

The chain joins TRBV5-4 to TRBJ1-3; D gene unclear. The V end lost 4 bases, the J end lost 0 bases, and 11 bases lay between the germline ends. Germline V gene sequence: CDR1 SGHNT, CDR2 YYREEE (reference sequence). CDR3 size: 15 residues. DNA for the CDR3: TGTGCCAGCAGCCCGACCCTGGCCTCTGGAAACACCATATATTTT. Protein: CASSPTLASGNTIYF. Full variable domain (outside the CDR3, taken from reference TRBV5-4 and TRBJ1-3): ETGVTQSPTHLIKTRGQQVTLRCSSQSGHNTVSWYQQALGQGPQFIFQYYREEENGRGNFPPRFSGLQFPNYSSELNVNALELDDSALYLCASSPTLASGNTIYFGEGSWLTVV.

The gene calls are TRBV9 and TRBJ2-1; 10 bases map to TRBD2. Germline V lookup: CDR1 SGDLS, CDR2 YYNGEE. J gave up 9 bases and V 0 bases, and 9 bases lay outside the gene matches. The CDR3 is made up of 16 amino acids. DNA of the CDR3: TGTGCCAGCAGCGTAGGTTCAGCGGGGGGGCTCTCTGAGCAGTTCTTC. This gives the protein CASSVGSAGGLSEQFF.

CDR3 sequence: CASSSRGWFTEAFF. The CDR3 DNA reads TGTGCCAGCAGCAGCAGGGGCTGGTTCACTGAAGCTTTCTTT. V usage is TRBV5-6 and J usage is TRBJ1-1; D perhaps matches TRBD1 (6 bases). V lost 4 bases and J 4 bases, leaving 14 bases between the germline ends. The CDR3 is made up of 14 amino acids. The germline V gene has CDR1 SGHDT and CDR2 YYEEEE. The whole variable domain, remainder taken from reference TRBV5-6 and TRBJ1-1, is DAGVTQSPTHLIKTRGQQVTLRCSPKSGHDTVSWYQQALGQGPQFIFQYYEEEERQRGNFPDRFSGHQFPNYSSELNVNALLLGDSALYLCASSSRGWFTEAFFGQGTRLTVV.

This chain connects TRBV7-9 to TRBJ1-4; D is perhaps TRBD1 (5 bases). The V end was cut by 3 bases, the J end by 6 bases, with 11 bases between. CDR1 is SEHNR and CDR2 is FQNEAQ in the germline V gene (reference sequence). This CDR3 has 14 residues. This CDR3 reads CASSLGTGDEKLFF. As DNA, the CDR3 is TGTGCCAGCAGCTTGGGGACCGGTGATGAAAAACTGTTTTTT.

This rearrangement joins TRBV27 to TRBJ2-1, with a possible D match to TRBD1 (5 bases). Trimming removed 0 bases from V and 2 bases from J, with 11 bases in between. The CDR3 totals 16 residues. Germline CDR1 and CDR2: MNHEY and SMNVEV (reference sequence). CDR3 sequence (DNA): TGTGCCAGCAGTTTATCACCAGGGCAGGCCTACAATGAGCAGTTCTTC. Residues: CASSLSPGQAYNEQFF.

This clone was observed a handful of times. CDR3 protein: CASGEQGRGEKLFF. In DNA, the CDR3 is TGTGCCAGCGGAGAACAGGGGAGAGGCGAAAAACTGTTTTTT. J is TRBJ1-4 and V is TRBV27, with 7 bases identical to TRBD1. The CDR3 loop spans 14 amino acids. J lost 8 bases, V lost 8 bases, and 11 bases had no gene match. Germline V lookup: CDR1 MNHEY, CDR2 SMNVEV (reference sequence).

V is TRBV28 and J is TRBJ1-1, with 9 positions matching TRBD1. V shed 2 bases, J shed 10 bases, and the junction held 5 bases outside the gene matches. The CDR3 is 13 residues long. Germline V gene sequence: CDR1 MDHEN, CDR2 SYDVKM. CDR3 loop: CASSLGGQGSAFF. Here the CDR3 DNA reads TGTGCCAGCAGTTTAGGGGGACAGGGTTCAGCTTTCTTT.

This clone was recorded once. Here the CDR3 reads CASSLRAGGLTGELFF. In DNA form, the CDR3 reads TGCGCCAGCAGCTTGAGAGCGGGGGGGCTCACCGGGGAGCTGTTTTTT. This chain links TRBV5-1 with TRBJ2-2, with 10 bases fitting TRBD2. CDR3 length equals 16 residues. J was trimmed by 4 bases and V by 1 base; bases with no gene match: 4. Germline CDR1 is SGHRS and CDR2 is YFSETQ.

The sample holds a few counts of this clone. The chain carries TRBV6-5 and TRBJ2-2, with unresolved D. Trimming left V 6 bases short and J 6 bases short, with 11 bases between. CDR1 is MNHEY and CDR2 is SVGAGI in the germline V gene. The CDR3 runs to 13 residues. Here the CDR3 reads CASSALSSGELFF. The CDR3 DNA is TGTGCCAGCAGCGCCCTCTCTTCCGGGGAGCTGTTTTTT.

This clone appeared once. The V call is TRBV6-5, the J call TRBJ1-1; D perhaps matches TRBD1 (5 bases). This CDR3 comprises 11 residues. Trimming left V 11 bases short and J 4 bases short, with 11 bases between. The germline V gene encodes CDR1 MNHEY and CDR2 SVGAGI. In DNA form, the CDR3 reads TGTGCCGGGGGGGGGTTCACTGAAGCTTTCTTT. Amino acids: CAGGGFTEAFF.

The chain joins TRBV9 to TRBJ2-3; tentative D call: TRBD1 (6 bases). V was cut by 5 bases and J by 4 bases, with 11 bases left in between. The CDR3 length is 13 residues. The germline V gene has CDR1 SGDLS and CDR2 YYNGEE. The DNA for the CDR3 is TGTGCCAGCAGGGGGGCCCGGTCAGATACGCAGTATTTT. Amino acid sequence: CASRGARSDTQYF.

This clone was detected only a few times. The V and J genes are TRBV4-3 and TRBJ2-2, with 9 bases identical to TRBD1. Germline loops: CDR1 LGHNA, CDR2 YSLEER. The trim removed 3 bases at V and 6 bases at J, leaving 8 bases unmatched. This CDR3 contains 16 residues. CDR3 sequence reads: CASSHLTGGGPGELFF. The CDR3 DNA reads as TGCGCCAGCAGCCACCTGACAGGGGGAGGACCCGGGGAGCTGTTTTTT.

This chain uses TRBV5-5 with TRBJ2-1; 14 bases are shared with TRBD2. This CDR3 region has 18 residues. Trimming at V came to 4 bases and at J to 1 base, leaving 7 bases not matched to a gene. Germline V gene lookup returns CDR1 SGHKS and CDR2 YYEKEE (reference sequence). The CDR3 nucleotides are TGTGCCAGCAGCCAGGGGACTAGCGGGGGCCTTTCCTACAATGAGCAGTTCTTC. Translating gives CASSQGTSGGLSYNEQFF. The full variable domain, its missing parts supplied by reference TRBV5-5 and TRBJ2-1, is DAGVTQSPTHLIKTRGQQVTLRCSPISGHKSVSWYQQVLGQGPQFIFQYYEKEERGRGNFPDRFSARQFPNYSSELNVNALLLGDSALYLCASSQGTSGGLSYNEQFFGPGTRLTVL.

This chain joins TRBV7-9 and TRBJ2-7; the D gene is possibly TRBD1 (5 bases). V shed 5 bases and J shed 4 bases, with 12 bases lying between them. Germline loops: CDR1 SEHNR, CDR2 FQNEAQ (reference sequence). This CDR3 comprises 13 residues. The CDR3 here is CASSLGQVYEQYF. CDR3 sequence (DNA): TGTGCCAGCAGCCTCGGACAAGTTTACGAGCAGTACTTC. Filled out from reference TRBV7-9 and TRBJ2-7, the complete variable domain reads DTGVSQNPRHKITKRGQNVTFRCDPISEHNRLYWYRQTLGQGPEFLTYFQNEAQLEKSRLLSDRFSAERPKGSFSTLEIQRTEQGDSAMYLCASSLGQVYEQYFGPGTRLTVT.